These T cell receptor beta chains were read from a single sample in a study of memory CD4+ T cells and cytomegalovirus serostatus. Clones were sequenced by immunoSEQ multiplex PCR, and TCRdb holds only the in-frame ones, with some missing. Of about 46,000 clones in the sample, over 70% are singletons; the top ten hold approximately 0.6%. The sample taken for sequencing was memory CD4+ T cells from blood. The source of these receptors is an adult in good health and CMV-seronegative. The CDR3 runs from the conserved cysteine through the conserved F or W. Fields, in order: V gene, D gene, clone size, J gene, CDR3 protein, CDR3 DNA. The D gene is left open where the match is weak. For some rows the clone size is stated as once, few or many, or as a class when expanded; others skip it.

TRBV10-3	TRBD2	.	TRBJ2-7	CAISESSGANEQYF	TGTGCCATCAGTGAGTCGAGCGGGGCTAACGAGCAGTACTTC
TRBV7-2	.	.	TRBJ1-2	CASSSVTGKGGYTF	TGTGCCAGCAGCTCGGTCACAGGGAAAGGGGGCTACACCTTC
TRBV28	.	once	TRBJ1-5	CATHSIPRPQHF	TGTGCCACCCATTCGATACCCCGGCCCCAGCATTTT
TRBV14	.	.	TRBJ2-7	CASSQTYVSGYEQYF	TGTGCCAGCAGCCAGACGTACGTTAGCGGTTACGAGCAGTACTTC
TRBV27	.	.	TRBJ1-2	CASSWDARNYGYTF	TGTGCCAGCAGTTGGGACGCGAGAAACTATGGCTACACCTTC
TRBV5-1	.	.	TRBJ2-1	CASSRIRDTYNEQFF	TGCGCCAGCAGCAGGATCCGGGACACCTACAATGAGCAGTTCTTC
TRBV19	.	once	TRBJ1-4	CASSIDLRGGGEKLFF	TGTGCCAGTAGTATAGATCTCCGAGGAGGAGGTGAAAAACTGTTTTTT
TRBV7-3	TRBD1	.	TRBJ2-7	CASSPDRGRNYEQYF	TGTGCCAGCAGCCCAGACAGGGGGAGGAACTACGAGCAGTACTTC
TRBV7-2	.	.	TRBJ1-2	CASSPTPGDYGYTF	TGTGCCAGCAGCCCGACCCCAGGGGATTATGGCTACACCTTC
TRBV7-8	.	.	TRBJ1-4	CASSPFRGSTNEKLFF	TGTGCCAGCAGCCCCTTTAGGGGGTCAACTAATGAAAAACTGTTTTTT
TRBV18	.	few	TRBJ2-7	CASSPMGIHEQYF	TGTGCCAGCTCACCAATGGGGATTCACGAGCAGTACTTC
TRBV5-4	TRBD2	.	TRBJ2-1	CASSLSSGGGSEQFF	TGTGCCAGCAGCTTGTCCAGCGGGGGGGGTAGTGAGCAGTTCTTC
TRBV19	.	.	TRBJ2-5	CASSTNKLETQYF	TGTGCCAGTAGCACAAACAAATTAGAGACCCAGTACTTC
TRBV5-6	TRBD2	once	TRBJ2-3	CASSLSGGFTDTQYF	TGTGCCAGCAGCTTGAGCGGGGGATTCACAGATACGCAGTATTTT
TRBV30	TRBD2	.	TRBJ2-3	CAWAGTSGGETQSDTQYF	TGTGCCTGGGCCGGGACTAGCGGGGGAGAAACACAGTCCGATACGCAGTATTTT
TRBV6-1	.	.	TRBJ1-3	CASTSGTGNTIYF	TGTGCCAGCACGTCAGGGACTGGAAACACCATATATTTT
TRBV6-1	TRBD1	once	TRBJ1-2	CASRLGQGANYGYTF	TGTGCCAGCAGGTTAGGACAGGGAGCTAACTATGGCTACACCTTC
TRBV19	.	.	TRBJ1-6	CASSPRGGTPPFFYNSPLHF	TGTGCCAGTAGCCCCCGGGGGGGGACGCCACCCTTCTTCTATAATTCACCCCTCCACTTT
TRBV5-5	.	.	TRBJ1-3	CASSLWAEEENTIYF	TGTGCCAGCAGCTTGTGGGCCGAAGAGGAGAACACCATATATTTT
TRBV5-1	.	few	TRBJ1-1	CASSLGPGQNTEAFF	TGCGCCAGCAGCTTGGGGCCGGGACAGAACACTGAAGCTTTCTTT
TRBV7-9	TRBD1	.	TRBJ2-7	CASSRQGSSYEQYF	TGTGCCAGCAGTCGACAGGGTAGCTCCTACGAGCAGTACTTC
TRBV5-3	.	.	TRBJ2-5	CARSLALPETTQYF	TGTGCCAGAAGCTTGGCTTTGCCGGAAACGACCCAGTACTTC
TRBV25-1	.	.	TRBJ2-5	CASSVRQRNQETQYF	TGTGCCAGCAGTGTTCGACAGAGAAACCAAGAGACCCAGTACTTC
TRBV27	TRBD1	.	TRBJ2-7	CASSVTSGTGGAYEQYF	TGTGCCAGCAGTGTGACTTCCGGGACAGGGGGCGCGTACGAGCAGTACTTC
TRBV6-5	TRBD1	.	TRBJ2-5	CASSYPGQRRQETQYF	TGTGCCAGCAGTTACCCGGGACAGAGGAGACAAGAGACCCAGTACTTC
TRBV27	TRBD1	once	TRBJ2-5	CASSLTNRGQETQYF	TGTGCCAGCAGTTTAACCAACAGGGGCCAAGAGACCCAGTACTTC
TRBV6-6	.	.	TRBJ2-7	CASYGGGQTGYEQYF	TGTGCCAGCTATGGGGGTGGACAGACCGGCTACGAGCAGTACTTC
TRBV5-4	.	.	TRBJ1-2	CASSSALENYGYTF	TGTGCCAGCAGCTCGGCTTTAGAAAACTATGGCTACACCTTC
TRBV13	.	.	TRBJ2-3	CASSLGAAGARTDTQYF	TGTGCCAGCAGCTTAGGAGCCGCGGGGGCACGCACAGATACGCAGTATTTT
TRBV7-3	TRBD2	few	TRBJ2-1	CASSWGLASNEQFF	TGTGCCAGCAGCTGGGGACTAGCGTCTAATGAGCAGTTCTTC
TRBV4-1	.	.	TRBJ1-2	CASSQDATVYGYTF	TGCGCCAGCAGCCAAGATGCGACAGTCTATGGCTACACCTTC
TRBV7-6	.	few	TRBJ2-5	CASSKNVRGRETQYF	TGTGCCAGCAGCAAAAACGTTAGGGGGAGGGAGACCCAGTACTTC
TRBV11-2	.	few	TRBJ1-2	CASSLDQTGTLQYGYTF	TGTGCCAGCAGCTTAGATCAGACCGGGACACTCCAATATGGCTACACCTTC
TRBV6-1	.	.	TRBJ2-5	CASSRGLDQETQYF	TGTGCCAGCAGCAGGGGCTTGGACCAAGAGACCCAGTACTTC
TRBV5-4	TRBD2	.	TRBJ2-3	CASSLASGGSTDTQYF	TGTGCCAGCAGCTTGGCTAGCGGGGGGAGCACAGATACGCAGTATTTT
TRBV29-1	TRBD2	.	TRBJ2-2	CSVAGLAGLSGELFF	TGCAGCGTTGCAGGACTAGCGGGGCTCTCCGGGGAGCTGTTTTTT
TRBV5-1	TRBD1	.	TRBJ2-4	CASSLSSPGQGYIQYF	TGCGCCAGCAGCTTGTCTTCCCCGGGACAGGGATACATTCAGTACTTC
TRBV29-1	.	.	TRBJ1-1	CSAEDRNTEAFF	TGCAGCGCCGAAGACAGGAACACTGAAGCTTTCTTT
TRBV7-2	.	.	TRBJ2-7	CASSPRVPPYEQYF	TGTGCCAGCAGCCCCAGGGTTCCCCCCTACGAGCAGTACTTC
TRBV5-4	TRBD1	.	TRBJ2-2	CASSFSQGAGGELFF	TGTGCCAGCAGCTTTTCCCAGGGGGCGGGCGGGGAGCTGTTTTTT
TRBV6-6	TRBD1	.	TRBJ1-5	CASSYSDRGRNQPQHF	TGTGCCAGCAGTTACTCGGACAGGGGGCGCAATCAGCCCCAGCATTTT
TRBV5-1	.	.	TRBJ2-3	CASSLNGHIDTQYF	TGCGCCAGCAGCTTGAACGGACACATAGATACGCAGTATTTT
TRBV7-8	.	.	TRBJ2-5	CASSSLGQETQYF	TGTGCCAGCAGCTCCCTCGGCCAAGAGACCCAGTACTTC
TRBV5-4	TRBD1	.	TRBJ2-7	CASRSKPGQGYEQYF	TGTGCCAGCAGGTCGAAACCGGGACAGGGCTACGAGCAGTACTTC
TRBV13	.	.	TRBJ2-7	CASSLGPTPYEQYF	TGTGCCAGCAGCTTAGGGCCCACTCCCTACGAGCAGTACTTC
TRBV5-1	.	.	TRBJ1-5	CASSSEGNQPQHF	TGCGCCAGCAGCTCTGAGGGCAATCAGCCCCAGCATTTT
TRBV2	.	.	TRBJ2-2	CASSPLGTGELFF	TGTGCCAGCAGCCCGCTAGGGACCGGGGAGCTGTTTTTT
TRBV11-2	TRBD1	.	TRBJ2-7	CASSLLSGTGVSSYEQYF	TGTGCCAGCAGCTTACTCTCCGGGACAGGGGTTAGCTCCTACGAGCAGTACTTC
TRBV27	.	.	TRBJ2-7	CASSLSTAAYRASYEQYF	TGTGCCAGCAGTTTATCCACCGCCGCTTACAGGGCATCCTACGAGCAGTACTTC